Following are 31 T cell receptor beta chains from one sample sequenced in a study of radiation and T cells in renal cell carcinoma. Libraries were prepared by immunoSEQ multiplex PCR; TCRdb keeps only in-frame clonotypes and omits some of them. The sample has roughly 58,000 clones; more than 60% are singletons. Time point in this sample: blood 4 weeks post-SBRT, at nephrectomy. Described treatment: 15 Gy SBRT to primary tumor, nephrectomy 4 weeks later. Sequencing was performed on blood, taken from a patient whose treatment included radiotherapy and nephrectomy. These receptor sequences come from a man aged 55 to 70 with renal cell carcinoma.

The chain links TRBV5-1 to TRBJ2-3, with D possibly TRBD2 on 6 matching bases. Deletions cut 0 bases from V and 3 bases from J, with 8 bases between. CDR1 is SGHRS and CDR2 is YFSETQ in the germline V gene. This CDR3 is 14 amino acids long. The CDR3 coding sequence is TGCGCCAGCAGCTTGGGTAGCGGAACAGATACGCAGTATTTT. Residues: CASSLGSGTDTQYF.

The J gene is TRBJ2-1, the V gene TRBV7-3; D might be TRBD2 (6 bases). CDR1 is SGHTA and CDR2 is FQGTGA in the germline V gene. This CDR3 comprises 15 residues. V lost 5 bases and J lost 3, with 14 bases in between. Here the CDR3 reads CASSLPGTLYNEQFF. CDR3 DNA: TGTGCCAGCAGCCTACCCGGGACTCTCTACAATGAGCAGTTCTTC.

The chain links TRBV2 to TRBJ1-5, with TRBD1 matching 7 bases. V shed 7 bases, J shed 0 bases, and the junction held 15 bases outside the gene matches. The length of the CDR3 is 18 residues. Looked up from germline, CDR1 is SNHLY and CDR2 is FYNNEI. CDR3 region: CASTLIRSRGGSNQPQHF. The CDR3 nucleotides read TGTGCCAGCACCCTTATCCGAAGCAGGGGGGGTAGCAATCAGCCCCAGCATTTT. Complete variable domain (other parts from reference TRBV2 and TRBJ1-5): EPEVTQTPSHQVTQMGQEVILRCVPISNHLYFYWYRQILGQKVEFLVSFYNNEISEKSEIFDDQFSVERPDGSNFTLKIRSTKLEDSAMYFCASTLIRSRGGSNQPQHFGDGTRLSIL.

The V call is TRBV2, the J call TRBJ1-1; TRBD1 aligns across 8 bases. The germline V gene has CDR1 SNHLY and CDR2 FYNNEI. This CDR3 spans 14 amino acids. Trimming removed 2 bases from V and 12 bases from J; junction bases left unmatched: 11. The CDR3 here is CASSELQGGFDSFF. The CDR3 DNA is TGTGCCAGCAGTGAACTACAGGGGGGCTTTGACTCTTTCTTT.

V and J are TRBV10-3 and TRBJ2-3, with D perhaps assigned TRBD1 or TRBD2 (5 bases each). The CDR3 is 14 residues long. V lost 8 bases to trimming and J lost 4 bases, with 16 bases between them. Germline V gene sequence: CDR1 ENHRY, CDR2 SYGVKD. The CDR3 coding sequence is TGTGCCATCCAGGGACCCTCGGGCGCAGATACGCAGTATTTT. As protein: CAIQGPSGADTQYF.

The chain carries TRBV7-2 and TRBJ2-3, with TRBD2 matching 9 bases. The V gene end was trimmed by 5 bases and the J gene end by 0 bases; junction bases not matched to a gene: 12. From germline, CDR1 is SGHTA and CDR2 FQGNSA. The CDR3 is 18 amino acids. Written as DNA, the CDR3 is TGTGCCAGCAGCCCAGGACTAGCGCCCCGATCTAGCACAGATACGCAGTATTTT. Its translation: CASSPGLAPRSSTDTQYF.

This rearrangement joins TRBV7-2 to TRBJ1-6; D unresolved. The CDR3 runs 13 residues. Germline loops: CDR1 SGHTA, CDR2 FQGNSA. Trimming shortened V by 1 base and J by 7 bases, and 5 bases separated the two germline ends. The CDR3 is CASSLVTNSPLHF. In nucleotides, the CDR3 is TGTGCCAGCAGCTTAGTTACCAATTCACCCCTCCACTTT.

The chain carries TRBV5-1 and TRBJ1-4, with D unclear. Germline V gene sequence: CDR1 SGHRS, CDR2 YFSETQ. The V and J ends lost 5 bases and 0 bases respectively, with 8 bases between them. The CDR3 loop spans 14 amino acids. The CDR3 loop is CASRAASTNEKLFF. The CDR3 nucleotides read TGCGCCAGCAGAGCGGCTTCAACTAATGAAAAACTGTTTTTT.

Only a few counts were recorded for this clone. The rearrangement joins TRBV5-4 to TRBJ2-7, with 10 bases lining up with TRBD2. Germline trimming cut 4 bases from V and 3 bases from J; bases unmatched to any gene: 10. This CDR3 spans 16 amino acids. Germline loops: CDR1 SGHNT, CDR2 YYREEE (reference sequence). This CDR3 reads CASSPEASSGGYEQYF. The CDR3 DNA follows: TGTGCCAGCAGCCCGGAGGCGTCTAGCGGGGGCTACGAGCAGTACTTC.

This CDR3 reads CASASGTGVAEAFF. CDR3 sequence (DNA): TGTGCCAGCGCCTCCGGGACAGGGGTCGCTGAAGCTTTCTTT. This chain joins TRBV5-5 and TRBJ1-1; 10 nucleotides agree with TRBD1. The V and J ends lost 7 bases and 6 bases, in that order; junction bases with no gene match: 9. Germline V gene data show CDR1 as SGHKS and CDR2 as YYEKEE (reference sequence). The CDR3 is 14 amino acids.

The J gene is TRBJ2-5, the V gene TRBV12-5; D is unresolved. V was pared by 1 base and J by 5 bases, with 5 bases between. The CDR3 length is 12 residues. Germline CDR1 reads LGHNT; CDR2 reads FRNRAP. Here the CDR3 reads CASGLAGETQYF. The CDR3 region has the DNA TGTGCTAGTGGTTTGGCCGGGGAGACCCAGTACTTC.

This clone was counted once. The J gene is TRBJ2-1, the V gene TRBV15; D is unresolved. Germline CDR1 is LNHNV and CDR2 is YYDKDF (reference sequence). The germline V and J ends were trimmed by 0 bases and 6 bases, with 6 bases remaining between them. The CDR3 is 13 amino acids. CDR3 residues: CATSRDWSNEQFF. DNA of the CDR3: TGTGCCACCAGCAGAGATTGGAGCAATGAGCAGTTCTTC.

CDR3 in amino acids: CASSQDRRGIYGYTF. In nucleotides, the CDR3 is TGCGCCAGCAGCCAAGATAGGAGGGGGATCTATGGCTACACCTTC. The genes are TRBV4-3 and TRBJ1-2, with D possibly being TRBD1 (6 bases). The CDR3 has 15 residues. V lost 0 bases, J lost 4 bases, and 12 bases lay in between. CDR1 LGHNA and CDR2 YSLEER come from the germline V gene.

This chain connects TRBV11-3 to TRBJ2-5; TRBD1 matches at 7 bases. After removal of 5 bases from V and 5 bases from J, the junction contained 11 bases not matched to a gene. The CDR3 is 15 residues long. Germline V gene data show CDR1 as SGHNT and CDR2 as YENEEA. The CDR3 loop is CASSPRQGMGETQYF. Written as DNA, the CDR3 is TGTGCCAGCAGCCCTCGACAGGGAATGGGGGAGACCCAGTACTTC. The complete variable domain, with remaining parts taken from reference TRBV11-3 and TRBJ2-5, reads EAGVVQSPRYKIIEKKQPVAFWCNPISGHNTLYWYLQNLGQGPELLIRYENEEAVDDSQLPKDRFSAERLKGVDSTLKIQPAELGDSAVYLCASSPRQGMGETQYFGPGTRLLVL.

This clone has a single count. The chain links TRBV14 to TRBJ2-1, with a tentative D call TRBD2 (6 bases). Germline lookup yields CDR1 SGHDN and CDR2 FVKESK. Trimming removed 3 bases from V and 5 bases from J, with 14 bases in between. CDR3 length: 15 residues. DNA of the CDR3: TGTGCCAGCAGCCAGCTAGGGACTCACGACAATGAGCAGTTCTTC. Residues: CASSQLGTHDNEQFF.

By share, this clone ranks as medium-sized. This chain links TRBV7-6 with TRBJ1-4; 7 bases match TRBD1. CDR3 length: 13 residues. CDR1 is SGHVS, CDR2 FNYEAQ, per germline. J lost 7 bases, V lost 7 bases, and 6 bases had no gene match. CDR3 sequence reads: CASTTGEFEKLFF. In DNA form, the CDR3 reads TGTGCCAGCACCACAGGGGAATTTGAAAAACTGTTTTTT.

The chain is built from TRBV14 and TRBJ2-3; no clear D. There are 11 residues in the CDR3. From germline, CDR1 is SGHDN and CDR2 FVKESK. V lost 4 bases and J lost 11, with 10 bases in between. CDR3 protein: CASSRGRGQYF. CDR3 nucleotides: TGTGCCAGCAGCCGAGGCCGCGGGCAGTATTTT.

DNA of the CDR3: TGTGCCAGCTCCTCTAGAGGGGGAAACAATGAGCAGTTCTTC. Translated, it gives CASSSRGGNNEQFF. The chain joins TRBV28 to TRBJ2-1; tentative D call: TRBD1 (6 bases). The CDR3 spans 14 residues. Trimming removed 8 bases from V and 5 bases from J, with 16 bases in between. Germline V gene data show CDR1 as MDHEN and CDR2 as SYDVKM.

The chain uses TRBV29-1 and TRBJ2-2, with D possibly matching TRBD1 (6 bases). The V end was cut by 7 bases, the J end by 4 bases, with 13 bases between. Germline CDR1 is SQVTM and CDR2 is ANQGSEA. The CDR3 has 13 amino acids. The CDR3 region has the DNA TGCAGCGGAGGGGGAGCTTCCACCGGGGAGCTGTTTTTT. The encoded protein is CSGGGASTGELFF.

A single count supports this clone. This rearrangement joins TRBV11-2 to TRBJ2-1, with 9 bases matching TRBD2. The trim removed 1 base at V and 4 bases at J, leaving 2 bases unmatched. The CDR3 covers 15 residues. The V gene's germline CDR1 is SGHAT and CDR2 FQNNGV. The CDR3 coding sequence is TGTGCCAGCAGCTTAGTTCTAGCGGGATACAATGAGCAGTTCTTC. It encodes CASSLVLAGYNEQFF.

The V call is TRBV5-1, the J call TRBJ2-5, with TRBD2 identical over 7 bases. Germline loops: CDR1 SGHRS, CDR2 YFSETQ. J lost 4 bases, V lost 4 bases, and 10 bases had no gene match. The CDR3 totals 15 residues. CDR3 nucleotide sequence: TGCGCCAGCAGCCTACTGCTGGCTAGCGGAGAGACCCAGTACTTC. Residues: CASSLLLASGETQYF.

The CDR3 nucleotides are TGCGCCAGCAGCTTGACGGCGGGCAGCACAGATACGCAGTATTTT. This encodes CASSLTAGSTDTQYF. The chain joins TRBV5-1 to TRBJ2-3; tentative D call: TRBD2 (5 bases). The CDR3 contains 15 residues. Deletions cut 1 base from V and 0 bases from J, with 9 bases between. CDR1 is SGHRS and CDR2 is YFSETQ in the germline V gene.

This chain links TRBV5-8 with TRBJ1-2, with D perhaps TRBD1 (5 bases). The CDR3 length is 15 residues. The germline V and J ends were trimmed by 4 bases and 0 bases, with 13 bases remaining between them. Germline V CDR1 and CDR2: SGHTS, YDEGEE. The CDR3 region is CASSPQAHANYGYTF. The CDR3 DNA is TGTGCCAGCAGCCCACAGGCGCACGCTAACTATGGCTACACCTTC.

This chain uses TRBV27 with TRBJ1-3; maybe TRBD1 (5 bases). From germline, CDR1 is MNHEY and CDR2 SMNVEV (reference sequence). V was cut by 2 bases and J by 8 bases, with 10 bases left in between. CDR3 length: 13 residues. CDR3 DNA sequence: TGTGCCAGCAGTTTACAACTAGGGGACACCATATATTTT. The encoded protein is CASSLQLGDTIYF.

The genes are TRBV9 and TRBJ2-1; 8 bases agree with TRBD2. Germline assignment: CDR1 SGDLS and CDR2 YYNGEE. The CDR3 totals 14 residues. V lost 6 bases and J lost 6; bases outside the gene matches: 8. The CDR3 reads CASTGGASVNEQFF. CDR3 DNA: TGTGCCAGCACCGGGGGGGCTAGCGTCAATGAGCAGTTCTTC.

This clone came up a few times. Here the CDR3 DNA reads TGTGCCAGCAGTTACTCGATAGGGACGGCGTCCTACGAGCAGTACTTC. Protein: CASSYSIGTASYEQYF. The chain carries TRBV6-5 and TRBJ2-7, with D possibly called TRBD1 or TRBD2 (5 bases each). With 0 bases removed from V and 1 base from J, the gap between germline ends came to 13 bases. The CDR3 is 16 amino acids. Germline lookup yields CDR1 MNHEY and CDR2 SVGAGI.

The V gene is TRBV19, the J gene TRBJ2-3; D is possibly TRBD1 (6 bases). This CDR3 has 14 residues. The germline V and J ends were trimmed by 11 bases and 0 bases, with 15 bases remaining between them. Germline V lookup: CDR1 LNHDA, CDR2 SQIVND (reference sequence). CDR3 nucleotides: TGTGCCTCTGGGACACGCGCTAGCACAGATACGCAGTATTTT. Protein sequence: CASGTRASTDTQYF.

The V and J genes are TRBV5-8 and TRBJ1-4; D uncertain. The germline V gene has CDR1 SGHTS and CDR2 YDEGEE. This CDR3 contains 15 residues. Trimming removed 0 bases at V and 0 bases at J, with 6 bases between. The CDR3 DNA sequence: TGTGCCAGCAGCTTGGCACAATCAACTAATGAAAAACTGTTTTTT. Protein product: CASSLAQSTNEKLFF.

This sequence joins TRBV5-1 and TRBJ1-2; D not resolved. The CDR3 runs 14 residues. The ends were cut back, 0 bases at V and 8 bases at J, with 14 bases in the middle. The germline gives CDR1 SGHRS, CDR2 YFSETQ. The CDR3 reads CASSLAPDGGGYTF. The CDR3 DNA reads as TGCGCCAGCAGCTTGGCCCCGGATGGAGGAGGCTACACCTTC.

This rearrangement joins TRBV6-6 to TRBJ2-7; no definite D call. Germline loops: CDR1 MNHNY, CDR2 SVGAGI (reference sequence). Trimming took off 7 bases at V and 3 bases at J, with 13 bases between the two ends. CDR3 length: 13 amino acids. The CDR3 region is CASTPVRVYEQYF. The CDR3 nucleotides read TGTGCCAGCACCCCCGTGCGCGTCTACGAGCAGTACTTC.

V gene TRBV9 combines with J gene TRBJ1-5, with 7 bases identical to TRBD1. The V segment lost 0 bases and the J segment 6 bases; nucleotides outside the gene matches: 3. CDR1 and CDR2 from the germline V gene are SGDLS and YYNGEE. The CDR3 has 14 amino acids. In nucleotides, the CDR3 is TGTGCCAGCAGCGTAGGGCAGGGGGGTCAGCCCCAGCATTTT. This translates into CASSVGQGGQPQHF.